These T cell receptor beta chains were read from a single sample in a study of blood T cells in healthy people across ages. TCRdb re-analysed the 5' RACE reads in MiXCR, keeping a single row per CDR3 protein. The table includes 790,000 or so distinct CDR3 sequences, about 45% detected once. Source material: blood. The source is a man older than 75 in good health. Each CDR3 is given with its conserved first and last residue. D genes are given only for firm matches. Clone size, where shown, is once, few, many, or a class for clones that have expanded.

abundance,d_gene,v_gene,j_gene,CDR3nt,CDR3aa
NA,TRBD2,TRBV20-1,TRBJ2-1,TGCAGTGCTAGAGTCCCTCGGACTAGCGTAGATTACAATGAGCAGTTCTTC,CSARVPRTSVDYNEQFF
few,NA,TRBV20-1,TRBJ2-3,TGCAGTGCTAGATCCCCCCCCTCGGGGGAGGTAGGGAGAGATACGCAGTATTTT,CSARSPPSGEVGRDTQYF
NA,NA,TRBV7-3,TRBJ2-3,TGTGCCAGCAGCTTAGGGGTGGGCGGTAGCACAGATACGCAGTATTTT,CASSLGVGGSTDTQYF
few,NA,TRBV5-5,TRBJ2-7,TGTGCCAGCAGCTTGCTGGAGACCTACGAGCAGTACTTC,CASSLLETYEQYF
NA,TRBD1,TRBV12-3/TRBV12-4,TRBJ2-1,TGTGCCAGCAGTCAACCGGGACAGGGGCTCTACAATGAGCAGTTCTTC,CASSQPGQGLYNEQFF
NA,TRBD1,TRBV15,TRBJ1-5,TGTGCCACCAGCAGAGATTTGGGACAGGGAGTTAAGCCCCAGCATTTT,CATSRDLGQGVKPQHF
NA,NA,TRBV29-1,TRBJ2-5,TGCAGCGTACGCAGGGGGGGGACCCAGTACTTC,CSVRRGGTQYF
NA,TRBD2,TRBV5-1,TRBJ2-7,TGCGCCAGCAGCTCCTACCTGACTAGCGGGAGTAGCGATGGGCAGTACTTC,CASSSYLTSGSSDGQYF
few,TRBD1,TRBV9,TRBJ2-1,TGTGCCAGCAGCGTAGGAGGGACAGGGTTCTACAATGAGCAGTTCTTC,CASSVGGTGFYNEQFF
NA,NA,TRBV12-3/TRBV12-4,TRBJ2-3,TGTGCCAGCAGTTATACAGGACCTGGGACAGATACGCAGTATTTT,CASSYTGPGTDTQYF
NA,TRBD1,TRBV28,TRBJ2-7,TGTGCCAGCAGTGCCCCCTCGGGACAGAGTTACGAGCAGTACTTC,CASSAPSGQSYEQYF
NA,NA,TRBV12-3/TRBV12-4,TRBJ1-5,TGTGCCAGCAGCCTAGGGGGGCCTTATAGCAATCAGCCCCAGCATTTT,CASSLGGPYSNQPQHF
NA,NA,TRBV12-3/TRBV12-4,TRBJ2-5,TGTGCCAGCAGTTCAACGGCGGCCGGTAGTGAGACCCAGTACTTC,CASSSTAAGSETQYF
few,NA,TRBV2,TRBJ2-5,TGTGCCAGGGCGCGTCAGACTCAAGAGACCCAGTACTTC,CARARQTQETQYF
NA,NA,TRBV5-1,TRBJ2-3,TGCGCCAGCAGCTTGGGGGCGCGGTTAGATACGCAGTATTTT,CASSLGARLDTQYF
few,NA,TRBV7-2,TRBJ2-5,TGTGCCAGCAGCTTTCTTCGGGGTGGTCAAGAGACCCAGTACTTC,CASSFLRGGQETQYF
NA,TRBD2,TRBV20-1,TRBJ2-1,TGCAGTGCTAATAATAAGCGGGAGGCATACAATGAGCAGTTCTTC,CSANNKREAYNEQFF
many,NA,TRBV4-2,TRBJ2-7,TGTGCCAGCAGCCAAGATCAGGGCCTAGGGGACACCGACTACGAGCAGTACTTC,CASSQDQGLGDTDYEQYF
NA,TRBD1,TRBV6-2/TRBV6-3,TRBJ2-7,TGTGCCAGCAGGTGGACAGGGTTCGATACCTACGAGCAGTACTTC,CASRWTGFDTYEQYF
once,NA,TRBV6-6,TRBJ2-7,TGTGCCAGCAGTCGCACATTTGAGCAGTACTTC,CASSRTFEQYF
few,NA,TRBV7-8,TRBJ2-6,TGTGCCAGCAGCTTAGGCGTGGACCACTCTGGGGCCAACGTCCTGACTTTC,CASSLGVDHSGANVLTF
NA,NA,TRBV13,TRBJ2-5,TGTGCCAGCAGCTTAGACAGAGCCTTTAAAGAAGAGACCCAGTACTTC,CASSLDRAFKEETQYF
many,NA,TRBV7-2,TRBJ2-5,TGTGCCAGCAGCTTACAGTCCGGTAGAGGGGAGACCCAGTACTTC,CASSLQSGRGETQYF
few,NA,TRBV5-4,TRBJ2-3,TGTGCCAGCAGATCGTTCAGCACAGATACGCAGTATTTT,CASRSFSTDTQYF
NA,NA,TRBV2,TRBJ1-2,TGTGCCAGCAGTGAGGCCCGATTAGGCTACACCTTC,CASSEARLGYTF
few,TRBD2,TRBV28,TRBJ2-5,TGTGCCAGCACCCCTGGGGAGGGGTGGGAGACCCAGTACTTC,CASTPGEGWETQYF
NA,TRBD2,TRBV6-5,TRBJ2-7,TGTGCCAGCAGTTACTCGGCTAGCGGGAGATCTGAGCAGTACTTC,CASSYSASGRSEQYF
NA,NA,TRBV11-2,TRBJ2-1,TGTGCCAGCAGCTTAATTGGACACGGGGTCTTC,CASSLIGHGVF
many,NA,TRBV29-1,TRBJ2-7,TGCAGCGTTGAAGGGCAGGTGTCGGACGAGCAGTACTTC,CSVEGQVSDEQYF
few,NA,TRBV11-2,TRBJ2-7,TGTGCCAGCAGGTTGAGCCAGTACGAGCAGTACTTC,CASRLSQYEQYF
NA,NA,TRBV29-1,TRBJ2-2,TGCAGCGTTGCCACAGCAAAGAACACCGGGGAGCTGTTTTTT,CSVATAKNTGELFF
NA,NA,TRBV3-1,TRBJ2-4,TGTGCCAGCAGCTTCGGCAGGGATGGGGTCGTGCAGTACTTC,CASSFGRDGVVQYF
NA,NA,TRBV7-9,TRBJ1-1,TGTGCCAGCAGCGCTCCGACGGGCATGAACACTGAAGCTTTCTTT,CASSAPTGMNTEAFF
few,NA,TRBV7-2,TRBJ2-7,TGTGCCAGCAGCTTAGTAGGGGGCGGGGGGCGCGAGCAGTACTTC,CASSLVGGGGREQYF
NA,NA,TRBV20-1,TRBJ2-3,TGCAGTCTTCTCTCGGGGAAGGGGACAGATACGCAGTATTTT,CSLLSGKGTDTQYF
NA,NA,TRBV5-1,TRBJ2-1,TGCGCCAGCAGCGATACTCCAGGGAGCTCCTACAATGAGCAGTTCTTC,CASSDTPGSSYNEQFF
NA,NA,TRBV20-1,TRBJ2-4,TGCAGTTGGGAACTAGCAGAAAACATTCAGTACTTC,CSWELAENIQYF
NA,NA,TRBV20-1,TRBJ2-2,TGCAGTGCTGCCCAGGGCACCGGGGAGCTGTTTTTT,CSAAQGTGELFF
NA,TRBD2,TRBV9,TRBJ2-7,TGTGCCAGCAGCCCTCGATCCCGGGGGGGAGCTTACGAGCAGTACTTC,CASSPRSRGGAYEQYF
NA,NA,TRBV7-2,TRBJ2-4,TGTGCCAGCAGCTTAGGATCGGGTATGGCCAAAAACATTCAGTACTTC,CASSLGSGMAKNIQYF
NA,TRBD2,TRBV29-1,TRBJ2-3,TGCAGCGTTGAAGACCCTAGCGGGCTTGTCGGCACAGATACGCAGTATTTT,CSVEDPSGLVGTDTQYF
NA,NA,TRBV7-2,TRBJ2-5,TGTGCCAGCAGCTTATGGGGGCAAGAGACCCAGTACTTC,CASSLWGQETQYF